This T cell receptor (beta chain) derives from a study of identifying expanded T cells in peripheral blood (dated by TCRdb to the late 2010s). Study-level background: Separate aliquots of the same genomic DNA pool were sequenced to produce technical replicates, and four replicates were compared in pairs.

The germline V gene supplies CDR1 KGHSH and CDR2 LQKENI. V lost 4 bases and J lost 5 bases; the stretch between them is 9 bases long. The CDR3 sequence holds 13 residues, the cysteine and phenylalanine included. Solely the CDR3 DNA is kept, with 39 bases framed from the first base. TCRbeta CDR3 regions were profiled by bias-controlled multiplex PCR amplification of genomic DNA with the immunoSEQ Assay. For the original study's pipeline: The absolute abundance of each unique TCRbeta CDR3 region was quantified after sequences were collapsed and filtered. Differential abundance was tested with two models: a binomial (Fisher-equivalent) model and a beta-binomial model that adds time-dependent variance fitted from healthy donors. Clones with fewer than 5 combined templates were excluded, and clones with Benjamini-Hochberg FDR below 0.01 were called differentially abundant. The form v = (b*log(k)+a)^2 was used to model beta-binomial variance as a function of total template count across the two samples. TCRdb took over this immuneACCESS table, retaining in-frame rearrangements with V and J assigned. Such tables are incomplete; in checked studies, under half of the missing clones stem from an unresolved V gene, and the remainder is unexplained. That table furnishes V, J and clone size, whereas the DNA furnished D and trimming. The table for this sample lists approximately 90,000 clones; approximately 83% of them were counted only once. The ten largest clones add up to around 6% of the sample.

The research as a whole found: The authors expected biological variance in healthy repertoires might increase further over much longer intervals such as months to years. The binomial model flagged around 1.1 differentially abundant clones between technical replicates, compared with about 15 over around 2 weeks and about 20 over about 4 weeks. Variance in clone template counts between approximately 2-week samples significantly increased with total template count across all healthy donors. Both the number of clones called differentially abundant and the false-positive rate were significantly reduced by the beta-binomial model across all healthy-donor time intervals.

With respect to this clone: Its antigen remains unidentified. Base qualities were left out, and no much larger clone turns up one base away.

During the collection period, no immune events, such as infections, were documented for the healthy donors. To calibrate time-dependent variance in a beta-binomial model of T-cell clone differential abundance, blood repertoires from healthy donors were used as a training cohort. The training cohort was composed of approximately ten healthy donors, 3 female and 7 male. Donor ages ranged from 29 to 64 years, with an average of around 45 years. Whole blood from each healthy donor was obtained from a commercial supplier and was collected at three time points roughly 14 days apart. Genomic DNA was extracted from unsorted whole blood for immunosequencing.

This receptor was obtained from a person aged 18 to 70 in good health. Specimen: blood. The chain is encoded by TRBV18 joined to TRBJ1-5; the D gene cannot be resolved reliably. The sequenced DNA: TGTGCCAGCTCACAGGCTGGGGATCAGCCCCAGCATTTT. Its translation is CASSQAGDQPQHF.